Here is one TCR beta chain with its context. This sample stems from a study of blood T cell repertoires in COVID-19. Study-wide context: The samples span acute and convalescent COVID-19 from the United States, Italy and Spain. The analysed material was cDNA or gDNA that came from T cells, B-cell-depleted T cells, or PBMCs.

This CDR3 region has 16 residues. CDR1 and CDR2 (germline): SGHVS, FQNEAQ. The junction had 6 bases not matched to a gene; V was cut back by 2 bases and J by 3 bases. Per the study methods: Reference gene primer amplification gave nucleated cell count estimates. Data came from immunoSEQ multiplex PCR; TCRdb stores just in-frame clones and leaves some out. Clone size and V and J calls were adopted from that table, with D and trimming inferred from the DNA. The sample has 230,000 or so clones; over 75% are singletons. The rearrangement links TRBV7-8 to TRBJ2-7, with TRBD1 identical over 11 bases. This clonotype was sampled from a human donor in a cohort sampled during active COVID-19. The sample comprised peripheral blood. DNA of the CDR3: TGTGCCAGCAGCTTACACTCCGGGACAGGGGGCTACGAGCAGTACTTC. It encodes CASSLHSGTGGYEQYF.